The 11 T cell receptor beta chains in this list originate from one sample, sequenced in a study of cytomegalovirus exposure and HLA in healthy donors. The study ran its PCR with 60 Vbeta and 13 Jbeta primers. Generated by immunoSEQ multiplex PCR, the TCRdb table keeps only in-frame clones and is missing some. The sample has 150,000 to 200,000 clones. Specimen: PBMCs. These TCRs come from a woman between 18 and 29 years old in good health and CMV-seropositive.

This rearrangement joins TRBV6-5 to TRBJ1-6, with D possibly being TRBD1 (5 bases). V lost 0 bases to trimming and J lost 3 bases, with 6 bases between them. Per the germline V gene, CDR1 is MNHEY and CDR2 is SVGAGI. The CDR3 contains 15 residues. CDR3 residues: CASSYSQGYNSPLHF. CDR3 bases: TGTGCCAGCAGTTACTCTCAGGGCTATAATTCACCCCTCCACTTT.

This chain connects TRBV5-1 to TRBJ1-1; 7 bases align to TRBD1. CDR3 size: 13 residues. V lost 4 bases to trimming and J lost 4 bases; unmatched junction nucleotides: 4. CDR1 and CDR2 from the germline V gene are SGHRS and YFSETQ. Written as DNA, the CDR3 is TGCGCCAGCAGCCCCTCAGGGGGCACTGAAGCTTTCTTT. Encoded protein: CASSPSGGTEAFF.

The gene calls are TRBV19 and TRBJ2-4, with 9 bases identical to TRBD1. This CDR3 is 14 amino acids long. V lost 6 bases to trimming and J lost 9 bases; unmatched junction nucleotides: 9. From germline, CDR1 is LNHDA and CDR2 SQIVND (reference sequence). The CDR3 loop reads CASSLGQGSGIQYF. The CDR3 DNA sequence: TGTGCCAGTAGCCTGGGACAGGGCAGCGGCATTCAGTACTTC.

A remark on this clone: Other DNA sequences in this specimen translate into the identical CDR3. The rearrangement uses TRBV14 and TRBJ1-6; maybe TRBD1 (6 bases). V lost 0 bases and J lost 6, with 6 bases in between. CDR3 size: 14 residues. Per the germline V gene, CDR1 is SGHDN and CDR2 is FVKESK. The CDR3 coding sequence is TGTGCCAGCAGCCAAGACAGGGGTAATTCACCCCTCCACTTT. Its protein product is CASSQDRGNSPLHF.

To note about this clone: At one of its ends the junction is not consistent with the germline gene, which may arise from a read error. The V call is TRBV29-1, the J call TRBJ2-1; D possibly corresponds to TRBD2 (7 bases). The CDR3 has 12 residues. Germline lookup yields CDR1 SQVTM and CDR2 ANQGSEA. CDR3 nucleotides: TGCAGCGTTGAGAGCGGGGACAATGGGCAGTTCTTC. Amino acid sequence: CSVESGDNGQFF.

The gene calls are TRBV7-6 and TRBJ1-1, with a tentative D call TRBD1 (5 bases). Germline lookup yields CDR1 SGHVS and CDR2 FNYEAQ. With 1 base removed from V and 1 base from J, the gap between germline ends came to 7 bases. The CDR3 length is 14 residues. The DNA for the CDR3 is TGTGCCAGCAGCTTAGGGACACAGAACACTGAAGCTTTCTTT. Its protein product is CASSLGTQNTEAFF.

V is TRBV20-1 and J is TRBJ2-7; possible D gene TRBD2, 5 bases. CDR3 length: 11 amino acids. The V gene lost 5 bases and the J gene lost 6 bases, with 11 bases spanning the gap. CDR1 is DFQATT, CDR2 SNEGSKA, per germline (reference sequence). The CDR3 nucleotides read TGCAGTGCTCATTCGGCGGGCGAGCAGTACTTC. Residues: CSAHSAGEQYF.

This chain connects TRBV6-1 to TRBJ1-2, with 7 positions matching TRBD1. V trimming: 7 bases; J trimming: 1 base; junction bases outside the gene matches: 6. This CDR3 comprises 14 residues. Per germline, CDR1 MNHNS and CDR2 SASEGT. Written as DNA, the CDR3 is TGTGCCAGCACCCACAGGGGATTTAACTATGGCTACACCTTC. Translating gives CASTHRGFNYGYTF.

This chain joins TRBV10-3 and TRBJ1-3, with 9 bases identical to TRBD1. This CDR3 region has 14 residues. Germline V lookup: CDR1 ENHRY, CDR2 SYGVKD. V dropped 6 bases and J dropped 1; count of bases not matched to a gene: 1. The CDR3 reads CAISGQGSGNTIYF. CDR3 bases: TGTGCCATCAGCGGACAGGGGTCTGGAAACACCATATATTTT.

The chain links TRBV9 to TRBJ2-7; unclear D gene. CDR1 SGDLS and CDR2 YYNGEE come from the germline V gene. Between the trimmed V and J ends, which lost 0 bases and 3 bases, there was a span of 13 bases. The length of the CDR3 is 15 residues. CDR3: CASSVALSSGYEQYF. CDR3 nucleotide sequence: TGTGCCAGCAGCGTAGCTTTATCCTCCGGCTACGAGCAGTACTTC.

The chain is built from TRBV4-2 and TRBJ2-3; tentatively, D is TRBD1 (5 bases). CDR3 length: 15 residues. V lost 0 bases and J 0 bases, leaving 7 bases between the germline ends. Germline CDR1 is LGHNA and CDR2 is YNFKEQ. This chain's CDR3 is CASSQDGASTDTQYF. In DNA, the CDR3 is TGTGCCAGCAGCCAAGATGGGGCTAGCACAGATACGCAGTATTTT.